This T cell receptor beta chain originates from a study of Ad26.COV2.S vaccination and SARS-CoV-2 variants. Treatment in this sample: around 19 received Ad26.COV2.S at low or high dose, single or two shots; about 5 received placebo; per-sample allocation not given. Specimen acquisition occurred on day 63 following the initial vaccine or placebo injection. Sequenced by immunoSEQ multiplex PCR; TCRdb stores in-frame clones only, minus some. The profile shows fewer than 500,000 clones, about nine tenths of them singletons. V was trimmed by 2 bases and J by 0 bases, leaving 10 bases between them. The CDR3 is 15 amino acids. From germline, CDR1 is LNHDA and CDR2 SQIVND (reference sequence).

This sequence joins TRBV19 and TRBJ1-1, with D uncertain. The receptor's source is a person aged 18-60 years who received the Ad26.COV2.S COVID-19 vaccine or a placebo. The source material was peripheral blood, sampled in a trial of Ad26.COV2.S vaccine versus placebo. The CDR3 DNA reads TGTGCCAGTAGTATATTCGGGGAGGTGAACACTGAAGCTTTCTTT. It specifies CASSIFGEVNTEAFF.